The 29 T cell receptor beta chains below come from one sample, sequenced in a study of blood T cell repertoires in COVID-19. The data were produced by immunoSEQ multiplex PCR, yet TCRdb's version contains in-frame clones alone and is incomplete. The sample has some 100,000 clones, 70% to 85% seen once. Sequenced: peripheral blood. These receptors were taken from a woman older than 75 with active or convalescent COVID-19.

The V call is TRBV2, the J call TRBJ1-2, with D unresolved. The CDR3 spans 15 residues. V was trimmed by 0 bases and J by 8 bases, leaving 16 bases between them. Germline V gene data show CDR1 as SNHLY and CDR2 as FYNNEI. CDR3 in amino acids: CASSEARADISGYTF. CDR3 DNA: TGTGCCAGCAGTGAAGCGCGGGCCGACATTTCCGGCTACACCTTC.

The chain is built from TRBV11-2 and TRBJ1-4, with D maybe TRBD1 (5 bases). Trimming cost V 6 bases and J 8 bases, with 16 bases left between them. This CDR3 has 14 amino acids. Per the germline V gene, CDR1 is SGHAT and CDR2 is FQNNGV. CDR3 loop: CASRAGVQGEKLFF. Written as DNA, the CDR3 is TGTGCCAGCAGAGCGGGGGTTCAAGGAGAAAAACTGTTTTTT. Complete variable domain (other parts from reference TRBV11-2 and TRBJ1-4): EAGVAQSPRYKIIEKRQSVAFWCNPISGHATLYWYQQILGQGPKLLIQFQNNGVVDDSQLPKDRFSAERLKGVDSTLKIQPAKLEDSAVYLCASRAGVQGEKLFFGSGTQLSVL.

The CDR3: CASSADRGESEKLFF. CDR3 coding DNA: TGTGCCAGTAGCGCTGACAGGGGAGAAAGTGAAAAACTGTTTTTT. The chain employs TRBV19 and TRBJ1-4; 8 bases match TRBD1. J was trimmed by 7 bases and V by 6 bases; bases with no gene match: 10. CDR1 is LNHDA, CDR2 SQIVND, per germline (reference sequence). There are 15 residues in the CDR3.

The chain is built from TRBV6-5 and TRBJ1-4, with D perhaps matching TRBD1 (5 bases). V dropped 4 bases and J dropped 5 bases, with 17 bases sitting between them. CDR3 length: 16 amino acids. Germline CDR1 reads MNHEY; CDR2 reads SVGAGI. CDR3 amino acids: CASSSLTEGRNEKLFF. In DNA form, the CDR3 reads TGTGCCAGCAGTTCCCTTACCGAGGGGAGGAATGAAAAACTGTTTTTT.

The rearrangement joins TRBV19 to TRBJ2-5, with 11 bases matching TRBD2. The germline CDR1 and CDR2 sequences are LNHDA and SQIVND (reference sequence). The CDR3 sequence is 15 residues long. V shed 5 bases, J shed 3 bases, and the junction held 5 bases outside the gene matches. CDR3 region: CASSGGSGREETQYF. For the CDR3, the DNA is TGTGCCAGTAGTGGGGGTAGCGGGAGGGAAGAGACCCAGTACTTC.

The chain employs TRBV18 and TRBJ2-5; TRBD1 agrees at 7 bases. CDR3 length: 15 amino acids. Trimming removed 0 bases from V and 5 bases from J; junction bases left unmatched: 6. Germline values: CDR1 KGHSH, CDR2 LQKENI. CDR3 loop: CASSPPTGVGETQYF. CDR3 coding DNA: TGTGCCAGCTCACCACCAACAGGGGTAGGGGAGACCCAGTACTTC.

The gene calls are TRBV28 and TRBJ2-7, with 10 positions matching TRBD2. The CDR3 contains 15 residues. Germline CDR1 and CDR2: MDHEN and SYDVKM. With 7 bases clipped from V and 2 bases from J, the junction kept 8 bases outside the gene matches. CDR3 protein: CASIAGGSSAYEQYF. CDR3 sequence (DNA): TGTGCCAGCATAGCGGGAGGTTCCAGCGCCTACGAGCAGTACTTC.

This clone was seen a single time. J is TRBJ2-3 and V is TRBV5-5; D unclear. Germline V lookup: CDR1 SGHKS, CDR2 YYEKEE (reference sequence). The V and J ends lost 2 bases and 3 bases respectively, with 7 bases between them. This CDR3 region has 13 residues. The CDR3 region has the DNA TGTGCCAGCAGCTTTGCTCGGACAGATACGCAGTATTTT. Translation: CASSFARTDTQYF.

The chain recombines TRBV28 with TRBJ2-2; D might be TRBD1 (5 bases). This CDR3 spans 15 amino acids. Germline V gene sequence: CDR1 MDHEN, CDR2 SYDVKM. The germline V and J ends were trimmed by 0 bases and 7 bases, with 12 bases remaining between them. The CDR3 region has the DNA TGTGCCAGCAGTTTATGGGTCCAGGGCGGCGGGGAGCTGTTTTTT. Amino acid sequence: CASSLWVQGGGELFF.

The rearrangement joins TRBV20-1 to TRBJ2-2; no clear D. CDR1 is DFQATT and CDR2 is SNEGSKA in the germline V gene (reference sequence). The V end lost 3 bases, the J end lost 8 bases, and 10 bases lay between the germline ends. This CDR3 comprises 12 residues. The CDR3 region is CSASTVVGELFF. The CDR3, as DNA: TGCAGTGCTAGTACAGTGGTAGGGGAGCTGTTTTTT.

J is TRBJ2-1 and V is TRBV4-2, with 10 positions matching TRBD1. The CDR3 loop spans 16 amino acids. J gave up 1 base and V 3 bases, and 3 bases lay outside the gene matches. Germline V gene data show CDR1 as LGHNA and CDR2 as YNFKEQ. The CDR3 DNA follows: TGTGCCAGCAGCCAGACAGGGGGCTTTTCCTACAATGAGCAGTTCTTC. It yields the protein CASSQTGGFSYNEQFF.

The V and J genes are TRBV28 and TRBJ2-1; 9 bases agree with TRBD2. The germline CDR1 and CDR2 sequences are MDHEN and SYDVKM. V lost 10 bases, J lost 7 bases, and 11 bases stayed unmatched. The CDR3 loop spans 14 amino acids. The CDR3 loop reads CAISPAGGGNEQFF. In DNA form, the CDR3 reads TGTGCCATCTCGCCGGCGGGAGGGGGTAATGAGCAGTTCTTC.

V gene TRBV28 combines with J gene TRBJ2-7; tentatively, D is TRBD2 (5 bases). Between the trimmed V and J ends, which lost 2 bases and 2 bases, there was a span of 16 bases. Per germline, CDR1 MDHEN and CDR2 SYDVKM. The CDR3 extends over 16 amino acids. Written as DNA, the CDR3 is TGTGCCAGCAGTTTAACAGCAGCAAGCGGACCCTACGAGCAGTACTTC. Its translation is CASSLTAASGPYEQYF. The full variable domain, its missing parts supplied by reference TRBV28 and TRBJ2-7, is DVKVTQSSRYLVKRTGEKVFLECVQDMDHENMFWYRQDPGLGLRLIYFSYDVKMKEKGDIPEGYSVSREKKERFSLILESASTNQTSMYLCASSLTAASGPYEQYFGPGTRLTVT.

This clone appeared a single time. This sequence joins TRBV6-5 and TRBJ1-4; tentatively, D is TRBD1 (6 bases). The germline V gene encodes CDR1 MNHEY and CDR2 SVGAGI. This CDR3 spans 15 amino acids. Trimming took 2 bases from V and 3 from J, leaving 10 bases between them. The DNA for the CDR3 is TGTGCCAGCAGTTACAACAGGGACCCTAATGAAAAACTGTTTTTT. Its protein product is CASSYNRDPNEKLFF.

The rearrangement joins TRBV6-2 or TRBV6-3 to TRBJ1-5, with D tentatively TRBD1 (5 bases). The germline V and J ends were trimmed by 2 bases and 0 bases, with 8 bases remaining between them. The CDR3 is 15 amino acids. The germline V gene has CDR1 MNHEY and CDR2 SVGEGT. CDR3 protein: CASSYARVSNQPQHF. CDR3 coding DNA: TGTGCCAGCAGTTACGCCAGGGTTAGCAATCAGCCCCAGCATTTT.

The rearrangement links TRBV9 to TRBJ1-1; 11 nucleotides match TRBD1. The CDR3 spans 17 residues. CDR1 SGDLS and CDR2 YYNGEE come from the germline V gene. V dropped 3 bases and J dropped 4; count of bases not matched to a gene: 11. The CDR3 loop is CASSAFHTGTGGTEAFF. The DNA of the CDR3 is TGTGCCAGCAGCGCCTTTCATACCGGGACAGGGGGCACTGAAGCTTTCTTT.

The chain uses TRBV19 and TRBJ2-2; D is possibly TRBD1 (6 bases). The length of the CDR3 is 16 residues. Trimming left V 5 bases short and J 1 base short, with 14 bases between. Germline V gene data show CDR1 as LNHDA and CDR2 as SQIVND (reference sequence). CDR3 residues: CASSVRGRGNTGELFF. In DNA form, the CDR3 reads TGTGCCAGTAGTGTAAGGGGCAGGGGGAACACCGGGGAGCTGTTTTTT.

The chain employs TRBV18 and TRBJ1-1; 10 bases line up with TRBD1. Germline assignment: CDR1 KGHSH and CDR2 LQKENI. This CDR3 contains 16 residues. The trim removed 3 bases at V and 3 bases at J, leaving 7 bases unmatched. The CDR3 DNA sequence: TGTGCCAGCTCACCGACTTTCGGACAGGGGGACACTGAAGCTTTCTTT. Amino acids: CASSPTFGQGDTEAFF.

This chain joins TRBV27 and TRBJ2-7; 7 bases align to TRBD1. Germline V gene data show CDR1 as MNHEY and CDR2 as SMNVEV (reference sequence). With 2 bases clipped from V and 1 base from J, the junction kept 5 bases outside the gene matches. The CDR3 consists of 15 residues. For the CDR3, the DNA is TGTGCCAGCAGTTTAAACAGGGGCCTTTCCTACGAGCAGTACTTC. Protein sequence: CASSLNRGLSYEQYF.

The chain is built from TRBV5-4 and TRBJ1-5; a weak D match, TRBD1 (5 bases). This CDR3 comprises 16 residues. Germline V CDR1 and CDR2: SGHNT, YYREEE (reference sequence). Trimming left V 0 bases short and J 5 bases short, with 15 bases between. The CDR3 DNA follows: TGTGCCAGCAGCTTGGGTCCCGGGACTGGGGATCAGCCCCAGCATTTT. The encoded protein is CASSLGPGTGDQPQHF. The whole variable domain, remainder taken from reference TRBV5-4 and TRBJ1-5, is ETGVTQSPTHLIKTRGQQVTLRCSSQSGHNTVSWYQQALGQGPQFIFQYYREEENGRGNFPPRFSGLQFPNYSSELNVNALELDDSALYLCASSLGPGTGDQPQHFGDGTRLSIL.

The chain combines TRBV19 with TRBJ2-3, with 9 positions matching TRBD1. Per germline, CDR1 LNHDA and CDR2 SQIVND (reference sequence). This CDR3 spans 17 amino acids. The V gene end was trimmed by 8 bases and the J gene end by 4 bases; junction bases not matched to a gene: 16. The CDR3 DNA reads as TGTGCCAGTGTCAACCCGGGACAGGGTATAACACCAGATACGCAGTATTTT. Protein sequence: CASVNPGQGITPDTQYF.

Turning to this clone: Other DNA sequences within the sample encode an identical CDR3. The chain carries TRBV12-3 or TRBV12-4 and TRBJ1-2; D is perhaps TRBD1 (6 bases). This CDR3 has 13 residues. Trimming took off 5 bases at V and 2 bases at J, with 9 bases between the two ends. CDR3 in amino acids: CASSRDTNYGYTF. For the CDR3, the DNA is TGTGCCAGCAGTCGGGACACCAACTATGGCTACACCTTC.

The chain employs TRBV28 and TRBJ1-2, with TRBD1 matching over 8 bases. The V and J ends lost 1 base and 7 bases, in that order; junction bases with no gene match: 5. The germline CDR1 and CDR2 sequences are MDHEN and SYDVKM. The CDR3 is 14 amino acids. The CDR3 region has the DNA TGTGCCAGCAGTTTATCGGACAGGGCGGGTGGCTACACCTTC. It is translated as CASSLSDRAGGYTF.

The V gene is TRBV5-1, the J gene TRBJ1-1; 10 nucleotides align to TRBD1. CDR1 and CDR2 (germline): SGHRS, YFSETQ. The V and J ends lost 7 bases and 3 bases, in that order; junction bases with no gene match: 6. The CDR3 spans 14 residues. The DNA for the CDR3 is TGCGCCAGCGCACCCGGGACAGGGGACACTGAAGCTTTCTTT. This encodes CASAPGTGDTEAFF.

The chain joins TRBV10-1 to TRBJ2-1; maybe TRBD1 (5 bases). The germline gives CDR1 WNHNN, CDR2 SYGVQD (reference sequence). This CDR3 comprises 16 residues. Trimming shortened V by 1 base and J by 12 bases, and 22 bases separated the two germline ends. The CDR3 nucleotides are TGCGCCAGCAGTGAGTATGCGGACACTTCCCCTGTAGGGCAGTTCTTC. It specifies CASSEYADTSPVGQFF.

The rearrangement joins TRBV5-4 to TRBJ1-2; 8 nucleotides agree with TRBD1. V gave up 2 bases and J gave up 4 bases; unmatched junction bases: 13. Germline CDR1 and CDR2: SGHNT and YYREEE (reference sequence). There are 17 residues in the CDR3. The chain's CDR3 is CASSFGPGQARVYGYTF. DNA for the CDR3: TGTGCCAGCAGCTTCGGTCCGGGACAGGCTCGTGTCTATGGCTACACCTTC. The entire variable domain, with the rest obtained from reference TRBV5-4 and TRBJ1-2, is as follows: ETGVTQSPTHLIKTRGQQVTLRCSSQSGHNTVSWYQQALGQGPQFIFQYYREEENGRGNFPPRFSGLQFPNYSSELNVNALELDDSALYLCASSFGPGQARVYGYTFGSGTRLTVV.

This sequence joins TRBV24-1 and TRBJ2-7; D is perhaps TRBD1 (6 bases). Germline V gene data show CDR1 as KGHDR and CDR2 as SFDVKD. The length of the CDR3 is 16 residues. Trimming took 4 bases from V and 5 from J, leaving 20 bases between them. The CDR3 reads CATSDSGTPKRNEQYF. For the CDR3, the DNA is TGTGCCACCAGTGACTCCGGGACACCTAAGCGGAACGAGCAGTACTTC.

This clone was detected a few times. This rearrangement joins TRBV28 to TRBJ2-7; D might be TRBD2 (5 bases). Trimming took off 5 bases at V and 6 bases at J, with 14 bases between the two ends. Germline CDR1 is MDHEN and CDR2 is SYDVKM. The CDR3 is 13 residues long. DNA of the CDR3: TGTGCCAGCAGTCTCGGACTCCGAGGCGAGCAGTACTTC. As protein: CASSLGLRGEQYF.

V is TRBV9 and J is TRBJ1-1; no clear D. The germline CDR1 and CDR2 sequences are SGDLS and YYNGEE. The CDR3 is 13 amino acids. The V end lost 1 base, the J end lost 2 bases, and 6 bases lay between the germline ends. The DNA for the CDR3 is TGTGCCAGCAGCGTACAGTTCAACACTGAAGCTTTCTTT. Translation: CASSVQFNTEAFF.